These 28 T cell receptor beta chains share one sample of origin, sequenced in a study of T cell responses to AZD1222 COVID-19 vaccine. Assay used: immunoSEQ multiplex PCR; TCRdb lists only in-frame clones, some missing. The table shows about 150,000 clones, with about nine tenths occurring only once. The sample in question was peripheral blood, obtained on day 0 of AZD1222 vaccination. These receptors all come from an adult in good health.

This clone was recorded once. The CDR3 sequence is CASSLSSGRRGELFF. The CDR3 DNA reads as TGTGCCAGCAGTTTGAGTAGCGGGAGACGGGGGGAGCTGTTTTTT. V is TRBV27 and J is TRBJ2-2; 9 bases align to TRBD2. CDR3 length equals 15 residues. The V gene end was trimmed by 3 bases and the J gene end by 8 bases; junction bases not matched to a gene: 7. Germline loops: CDR1 MNHEY, CDR2 SMNVEV (reference sequence).

The chain uses TRBV24-1 and TRBJ1-5; tentatively, D is TRBD1 (6 bases). This CDR3 has 16 amino acids. V lost 5 bases and J lost 3, with 16 bases in between. The germline V gene has CDR1 KGHDR and CDR2 SFDVKD. The CDR3 protein is CATSVPVGQNNQPQHF. The CDR3 nucleotides read TGTGCCACCAGTGTACCTGTAGGACAGAACAATCAGCCCCAGCATTTT.

The rearrangement joins TRBV30 to TRBJ1-5, with TRBD1 identical over 9 bases. The J segment lost 4 bases and the V segment lost 4 bases, leaving 14 bases of the junction unmatched. The CDR3 has 17 residues. Germline V gene data show CDR1 as GTSNPN and CDR2 as SVGIG (reference sequence). Here the CDR3 DNA reads TGTGCCTGGACCCCAGGGACAGGGAGAAATTCTAATCAGCCCCAGCATTTT. Translating gives CAWTPGTGRNSNQPQHF. Full variable domain (outside the CDR3, taken from reference TRBV30 and TRBJ1-5): SQTIHQWPATLVQPVGSPLSLECTVEGTSNPNLYWYRQAAGRGLQLLFYSVGIGQISSEVPQNLSASRPQDRQFILSSKKLLLSDSGFYLCAWTPGTGRNSNQPQHFGDGTRLSIL.

The chain joins TRBV7-9 to TRBJ2-2; 8 nucleotides agree with TRBD1. Germline CDR1 and CDR2: SEHNR and FQNEAQ (reference sequence). CDR3 size: 15 residues. Trimming cost V 2 bases and J 7 bases; bases outside gene matches: 6. CDR3 region: CASSLSRGQGGELFF. DNA of the CDR3: TGTGCCAGCAGCTTAAGCAGGGGGCAAGGCGGGGAGCTGTTTTTT.

As DNA, the CDR3 is TGCAGCGTCGTGACAGGGTCAGATCAGCCCCAGCATTTT. Translation gives CSVVTGSDQPQHF. V and J are TRBV29-1 and TRBJ1-5; 7 nucleotides line up with TRBD1. The germline CDR1 and CDR2 sequences are SQVTM and ANQGSEA. The CDR3 is made up of 13 amino acids. Germline trimming cut 6 bases from V and 5 bases from J; bases unmatched to any gene: 7.

The V gene is TRBV30, the J gene TRBJ2-5; 11 bases agree with TRBD1. Germline CDR1 reads GTSNPN; CDR2 reads SVGIG (reference sequence). J was trimmed by 5 bases and V by 4 bases; bases with no gene match: 9. The CDR3 loop spans 15 amino acids. The CDR3 protein is CAWTPGTGGRETQYF. DNA of the CDR3: TGTGCCTGGACCCCCGGGACAGGGGGTAGGGAGACCCAGTACTTC.

V gene TRBV4-2 combines with J gene TRBJ1-5, with TRBD1 as a possible D gene (6 bases). CDR3 length equals 15 residues. Looked up from germline, CDR1 is LGHNA and CDR2 is YNFKEQ. Trimming removed 0 bases at V and 7 bases at J, with 13 bases between. The CDR3 bases are TGTGCCAGCAGCCAAGATAGGGGGGCAGGGCAGCCCCAGCATTTT. It is translated as CASSQDRGAGQPQHF.

The CDR3 spells CASSEGSPQGIGYQPQHF. The CDR3 DNA sequence: TGCGCCAGCAGTGAGGGGTCCCCGCAGGGAATAGGGTATCAGCCCCAGCATTTT. The chain employs TRBV10-2 and TRBJ1-5; D is possibly TRBD1 (5 bases). The CDR3 contains 18 residues. V dropped 2 bases and J dropped 5 bases, with 22 bases sitting between them. Per the germline V gene, CDR1 is WSHSY and CDR2 is SAAADI.

V gene TRBV10-2 combines with J gene TRBJ1-1; the D gene is possibly TRBD1 (6 bases). The V end lost 6 bases, the J end lost 2 bases, and 10 bases lay between the germline ends. Germline V gene data show CDR1 as WSHSY and CDR2 as SAAADI. This CDR3 is 13 amino acids long. Written as DNA, the CDR3 is TGCGCCAGCAGGGGGGGGCGCAACACTGAAGCTTTCTTT. Its protein is CASRGGRNTEAFF.

This clone was picked up one time. J is TRBJ2-1 and V is TRBV2; D not resolved. The germline V gene has CDR1 SNHLY and CDR2 FYNNEI. V shed 6 bases and J shed 6 bases, with 9 bases lying between them. The length of the CDR3 is 12 residues. This chain's CDR3 is CASRGTINEQFF. The CDR3, as DNA: TGTGCCAGCAGGGGCACCATCAATGAGCAGTTCTTC.

This clone was seen once. The chain uses TRBV19 and TRBJ1-6, with D uncertain. From germline, CDR1 is LNHDA and CDR2 SQIVND (reference sequence). The length of the CDR3 is 14 residues. Between the trimmed V and J ends, which lost 3 bases and 9 bases, there was a span of 12 bases. Here the CDR3 reads CASSIDTAGSPLHF. CDR3 sequence (DNA): TGTGCCAGTAGTATCGACACCGCCGGTTCACCCCTCCACTTT.

The V call is TRBV29-1, the J call TRBJ1-1; a possible D gene is TRBD1 (5 bases). The CDR3 has 12 amino acids. CDR1 and CDR2 from the germline V gene are SQVTM and ANQGSEA. Trimming cost V 3 bases and J 3 bases, with 8 bases left between them. CDR3 sequence: CSVEAGHTEAFF. In DNA, the CDR3 is TGCAGCGTTGAGGCAGGGCACACTGAAGCTTTCTTT.

CDR3 amino acids: CASSSGQGQGYGYTF. CDR3 coding DNA: TGTGCCAGCAGCTCGGGACAGGGTCAAGGCTATGGCTACACCTTC. The gene calls are TRBV13 and TRBJ1-2; TRBD1 aligns across 9 bases. The CDR3 is 15 residues long. Germline loops: CDR1 PRHDT, CDR2 FYEKMQ (reference sequence). J was trimmed by 4 bases and V by 4 bases; bases with no gene match: 7.

The V and J genes are TRBV24-1 and TRBJ2-5; D assignment may be TRBD1 or TRBD2 (6 bases each). The length of the CDR3 is 14 residues. V dropped 1 base and J dropped 4 bases, with 9 bases sitting between them. Germline-derived CDR1 and CDR2 are KGHDR and SFDVKD. CDR3 DNA sequence: TGTGCCACCAGTGATTTCAGGGGAGGAGAGACCCAGTACTTC. Translating it yields CATSDFRGGETQYF.

This rearrangement joins TRBV19 to TRBJ2-2; 9 nucleotides agree with TRBD2. Germline CDR1 reads LNHDA; CDR2 reads SQIVND (reference sequence). The CDR3 loop spans 16 amino acids. With V trimmed by 5 bases and J by 5 bases, 9 bases remained unmatched. CDR3 nucleotides: TGTGCCAGTAGTGCCCGCGGGGGGGCCGGAACCGGGGAGCTGTTTTTT. Its translation: CASSARGGAGTGELFF.

V gene TRBV5-1 combines with J gene TRBJ1-1; D is perhaps TRBD1 (5 bases). The CDR3 consists of 14 residues. V dropped 0 bases and J dropped 7 bases, with 13 bases sitting between them. Germline-derived CDR1 and CDR2 are SGHRS and YFSETQ. The CDR3 sequence is CASSLGGVGGEAFF. DNA for the CDR3: TGCGCCAGCAGCTTGGGAGGGGTCGGTGGTGAAGCTTTCTTT.

Comment on this clone: This CDR3 is also generated by other DNA sequences in the sample. The chain carries TRBV5-1 and TRBJ1-1; TRBD1 is a possible D gene (5 bases). V dropped 0 bases and J dropped 1 base, with 10 bases sitting between them. In germline, CDR1 is SGHRS, CDR2 YFSETQ. CDR3 length: 15 amino acids. The CDR3 DNA is TGCGCCAGCAGCTTGGGAGGGGCAAGGAACACTGAAGCTTTCTTT. It codes for CASSLGGARNTEAFF. Using reference TRBV5-1 and TRBJ1-1 for the parts outside the CDR3, the full variable domain is KAGVTQTPRYLIKTRGQQVTLSCSPISGHRSVSWYQQTPGQGLQFLFEYFSETQRNKGNFPGRFSGRQFSNSRSEMNVSTLELGDSALYLCASSLGGARNTEAFFGQGTRLTVV.

This clone was observed once. The chain uses TRBV10-3 and TRBJ2-3; 8 nucleotides agree with TRBD2. J was trimmed by 1 base and V by 3 bases; bases with no gene match: 6. CDR3 length equals 16 residues. Per the germline V gene, CDR1 is ENHRY and CDR2 is SYGVKD. CDR3 DNA: TGTGCCATCAGTGACCCCGGGCGGGAGGGCACAGATACGCAGTATTTT. It yields the protein CAISDPGREGTDTQYF.

This chain joins TRBV9 and TRBJ1-3; weak D call: TRBD1 (5 bases). With 4 bases removed from V and 0 bases from J, the gap between germline ends came to 20 bases. Germline CDR1 SGDLS, CDR2 YYNGEE. CDR3 length: 18 residues. CDR3: CASSPRQAQESSGNTIYF. The DNA for the CDR3 is TGTGCCAGCAGCCCTCGTCAAGCACAGGAGTCCTCTGGAAACACCATATATTTT.

The V call is TRBV28, the J call TRBJ1-1; D is possibly TRBD1 (5 bases). CDR1 is MDHEN and CDR2 is SYDVKM in the germline V gene. Trimming left V 7 bases short and J 8 bases short, with 14 bases between. CDR3 length: 12 amino acids. The CDR3 DNA reads as TGTGCCAGCACACGGGGGATACTAGAAGCTTTCTTT. This gives the protein CASTRGILEAFF.

V gene TRBV5-1 combines with J gene TRBJ2-7; tentatively, D is TRBD1 (6 bases). The CDR3 is 15 residues long. The V end was cut by 0 bases, the J end by 2 bases, with 12 bases between. Germline CDR1 reads SGHRS; CDR2 reads YFSETQ. In DNA, the CDR3 is TGCGCCAGCAGCTTGGTTTTAGGGACAACCTACGAGCAGTACTTC. Translated: CASSLVLGTTYEQYF.

The chain carries TRBV5-6 and TRBJ1-5; D is unclear. Germline-derived CDR1 and CDR2 are SGHDT and YYEEEE. The CDR3 extends over 14 amino acids. V was clipped by 4 bases and J by 4 bases, with 12 bases between them. CDR3 region: CASSVRVINQPQHF. The CDR3 region has the DNA TGTGCCAGCAGCGTTCGGGTCATAAATCAGCCCCAGCATTTT.

The chain uses TRBV27 and TRBJ2-7; 8 nucleotides line up with TRBD2. J lost 1 base, V lost 5 bases, and 7 bases had no gene match. The CDR3 has 15 residues. Per germline, CDR1 MNHEY and CDR2 SMNVEV (reference sequence). CDR3 nucleotides: TGTGCCAGCAGTCTGGGGGCTAGCGGGTCCTACGAGCAGTACTTC. Its protein product is CASSLGASGSYEQYF.

The rearrangement uses TRBV5-1 and TRBJ2-7; 9 nucleotides agree with TRBD1. V lost 0 bases to trimming and J lost 2 bases; unmatched junction nucleotides: 3. Germline-derived CDR1 and CDR2 are SGHRS and YFSETQ. This CDR3 comprises 15 residues. The DNA for the CDR3 is TGCGCCAGCAGCTTGGGGGACAGGGCCGCCTACGAGCAGTACTTC. It yields the protein CASSLGDRAAYEQYF.

This rearrangement joins TRBV19 to TRBJ1-5; D unclear. Trimming cost V 2 bases and J 4 bases, with 15 bases left between them. CDR3 length equals 16 residues. Germline assignment: CDR1 LNHDA and CDR2 SQIVND (reference sequence). CDR3 loop: CASSILGRSQNQPQHF. The CDR3 nucleotides read TGTGCCAGTAGTATATTGGGCAGGAGCCAAAATCAGCCCCAGCATTTT. The whole variable domain, filled in from reference TRBV19 and TRBJ1-5, reads DGGITQSPKYLFRKEGQNVTLSCEQNLNHDAMYWYRQDPGQGLRLIYYSQIVNDFQKGDIAEGYSVSREKKESFPLTVTSAQKNPTAFYLCASSILGRSQNQPQHFGDGTRLSIL.

The chain couples TRBV25-1 to TRBJ2-7; the match to TRBD1 covers 10 bases. Germline CDR1 is MGHDK and CDR2 is SYGVNS. Unmatched junction bases numbered 17, after V lost 7 bases and J lost 5 bases. The CDR3 length is 17 residues. CDR3 protein: CASTTEPGQGRLDEQYF. For the CDR3, the DNA is TGTGCCAGCACCACTGAACCGGGACAGGGGCGTTTGGACGAGCAGTACTTC.

This chain connects TRBV3-1 (or the pseudogene TRBV3-2) to TRBJ1-3, with unresolved D. The CDR3 is made up of 18 amino acids. The germline gives CDR1 LGHDT, CDR2 YNNKEL (reference sequence). Trimming pared 1 base from V and 0 bases from J, leaving 16 bases between. CDR3 residues: CASSQVARFQTSGNTIYF. CDR3 sequence (DNA): TGTGCCAGCAGCCAAGTGGCCAGATTCCAGACCTCTGGAAACACCATATATTTT.

The V call is TRBV18, the J call TRBJ1-4; 11 bases map to TRBD1. Trimming at V came to 3 bases and at J to 6 bases, leaving 3 bases not matched to a gene. Germline CDR1 and CDR2: KGHSH and LQKENI. CDR3 length: 15 amino acids. CDR3 DNA: TGTGCCAGCTCACCGCGGGACAGGGGGTATGAAAAACTGTTTTTT. Residues: CASSPRDRGYEKLFF. Full variable domain (outside the CDR3, taken from reference TRBV18 and TRBJ1-4): NAGVMQNPRHLVRRRGQEARLRCSPMKGHSHVYWYRQLPEEGLKFMVYLQKENIIDESGMPKERFSAEFPKEGPSILRIQQVVRGDSAAYFCASSPRDRGYEKLFFGSGTQLSVL.